This T cell receptor beta chain was obtained from a study of cytomegalovirus exposure and HLA in healthy donors. With 60 Vbeta and 13 Jbeta primers, the PCR was carried out. The table came from immunoSEQ multiplex PCR; TCRdb's copy has only in-frame clones and leaves some out. Of fewer than 150,000 clones listed, about three quarters are singletons. As regards this clone: Antigen: not known.

The germline V and J ends were trimmed by 5 bases and 7 bases, with 14 bases remaining between them. Germline V gene data show CDR1 as SGHTA and CDR2 as FQGTGA. The CDR3 consists of 13 residues. Whole-study results and caveats: Later work associated 16,951 TCR beta sequences with HLA alleles at 0.05 false discovery rate. Reported findings show TCR beta sequences accurately forecast HLA-A and HLA-B alleles in most subjects.

This TCR was sampled from a man aged 55 to 70 in good health and CMV-seropositive. This chain uses TRBV7-3 with TRBJ1-2, with a weak D call TRBD1 (5 bases). The sequencing sample was made of PBMCs. CDR3 bases: TGTGCCAGCAGCCCCACGGGGGTCTCTGGCTACACCTTC. Amino acid sequence: CASSPTGVSGYTF.